This entry lists 22 T cell receptor beta chains sequenced from one sample in a study of blood T cell repertoires in COVID-19. Sequencing was performed with immunoSEQ multiplex PCR; in TCRdb, only in-frame clones are kept and a portion is missing. The sample includes hundreds of thousands of clones, about 88% of them seen just once. The sequenced sample was PBMCs or T cells enriched from blood (not recorded which). Receptors were obtained from a man in his sixties who had recovered from COVID-19.

V usage is TRBV4-1 and J usage is TRBJ2-5, with D perhaps TRBD2 (5 bases). Between the trimmed V and J ends, which lost 1 base and 4 bases, there was a span of 16 bases. The CDR3 is 16 residues long. Germline CDR1 MGHRA, CDR2 YSYEKL. The CDR3 region is CASSQGVITSPETQYF. CDR3 in DNA: TGCGCCAGCAGCCAAGGGGTAATTACTAGTCCAGAGACCCAGTACTTC.

This clone came up a few times. The chain combines TRBV19 with TRBJ1-2; D remains ambiguous. Germline assignment: CDR1 LNHDA and CDR2 SQIVND (reference sequence). The V end was cut by 3 bases, the J end by 0 bases, with 2 bases between. This CDR3 comprises 12 residues. Here the CDR3 DNA reads TGTGCCAGTAGTATCTCTAACTATGGCTACACCTTC. It encodes CASSISNYGYTF.

The chain carries TRBV20-1 and TRBJ1-6; TRBD1 might be the D (5 bases). This CDR3 has 14 amino acids. Between the trimmed V and J ends, which lost 3 bases and 5 bases, there was a span of 11 bases. The germline V gene has CDR1 DFQATT and CDR2 SNEGSKA (reference sequence). In DNA form, the CDR3 reads TGCAGTGCTAGTAGGCAGGGCGATAATTCACCCCTCCACTTT. Translation gives CSASRQGDNSPLHF.

The gene calls are TRBV14 and TRBJ1-1, with D possibly being TRBD1 (5 bases). Germline loops: CDR1 SGHDN, CDR2 FVKESK. The CDR3 length is 14 residues. V lost 0 bases and J lost 6, with 11 bases in between. CDR3 coding DNA: TGTGCCAGCAGCCAAGATCGGGGGAGAGCTGAAGCTTTCTTT. It codes for CASSQDRGRAEAFF.

This clone was seen a handful of times. The genes are TRBV20-1 and TRBJ2-1; TRBD2 matches 14 bases. This CDR3 is 19 amino acids long. J was trimmed by 8 bases and V by 3 bases; bases with no gene match: 18. Germline assignment: CDR1 DFQATT and CDR2 SNEGSKA (reference sequence). CDR3 coding DNA: TGCAGTGCTAGTGGGACTAGCGGGAGTCCCGTACCCCTCTGGGATGAGCAGTTCTTC. Amino acid sequence: CSASGTSGSPVPLWDEQFF.

Points on this clone: A read error may account for a junction end that differs from germline. The chain combines TRBV30 with TRBJ2-4, with 8 bases identical to TRBD1. The CDR3 covers 11 residues. Germline loops: CDR1 GTSNPN, CDR2 SVGIG (reference sequence). DNA for the CDR3: TGTGCCTGGAGTGTTCCGGGACAGGTTATGTTC. It is translated as CAWSVPGQVMF.

Notes on this clone: In the same sample, other DNA sequences code for this CDR3. This chain uses TRBV12-3 or TRBV12-4 with TRBJ2-7; 7 bases agree with TRBD2. The V gene end was trimmed by 6 bases and the J gene end by 3 bases; junction bases not matched to a gene: 5. This CDR3 comprises 13 residues. The CDR3 loop is CASRLAGVYEQYF. CDR3 DNA sequence: TGTGCCAGCAGATTGGCGGGGGTCTACGAGCAGTACTTC.

The chain uses TRBV18 and TRBJ1-1; the D gene is possibly TRBD1 (6 bases). The length of the CDR3 is 16 residues. Germline V gene data show CDR1 as KGHSH and CDR2 as LQKENI. Between the trimmed V and J ends, which lost 2 bases and 4 bases, there was a span of 17 bases. The CDR3 here is CASSPGGREFSTEAFF. CDR3 coding DNA: TGTGCCAGCTCACCAGGGGGCAGGGAGTTTAGCACTGAAGCTTTCTTT.

This chain connects TRBV6-5 to TRBJ1-1; D gene unclear. The V end lost 6 bases, the J end lost 1 base, and 9 bases lay between the germline ends. The CDR3 covers 13 residues. Germline lookup yields CDR1 MNHEY and CDR2 SVGAGI. The CDR3 nucleotides read TGTGCCAGCAGCCGCCGACAGAACACTGAAGCTTTCTTT. Protein: CASSRRQNTEAFF.

The genes are TRBV6-5 and TRBJ2-5, with D possibly TRBD1 on 6 matching bases. The CDR3 is made up of 11 amino acids. Trimming pared 8 bases from V and 4 bases from J, leaving 8 bases between. Germline CDR1 MNHEY, CDR2 SVGAGI. The CDR3: CASGQLETQYF. The CDR3 DNA follows: TGTGCCAGCGGACAGCTAGAGACCCAGTACTTC.

This chain links TRBV5-1 with TRBJ2-7, with TRBD2 matching 8 bases. The CDR3 has 15 residues. V was clipped by 4 bases and J by 0 bases; unmatched bases: 6. Germline-derived CDR1 and CDR2 are SGHRS and YFSETQ. CDR3 coding DNA: TGCGCCAGCAGCATCATAGCGGGAAGCTCCTACGAGCAGTACTTC. Translation gives CASSIIAGSSYEQYF.

In its sample, this clone was seen once. The rearrangement links TRBV7-6 to TRBJ2-5, with 7 nucleotides matching TRBD1. From germline, CDR1 is SGHVS and CDR2 FNYEAQ. Germline trimming cut 5 bases from V and 2 bases from J; bases unmatched to any gene: 2. CDR3 length: 13 amino acids. The CDR3 spells CASSLGQQETQYF. DNA for the CDR3: TGTGCCAGCAGCCTGGGACAGCAAGAGACCCAGTACTTC.

V gene TRBV7-8 combines with J gene TRBJ2-5; 7 bases fit TRBD1. Germline loops: CDR1 SGHVS, CDR2 FQNEAQ. This CDR3 is built from 18 residues. V gave up 8 bases and J gave up 3 bases; unmatched junction bases: 21. The CDR3 loop is CASDENWWTGRGKETQYF. The CDR3 bases are TGTGCCAGCGACGAAAACTGGTGGACAGGTCGAGGGAAAGAGACCCAGTACTTC.

V is TRBV9 and J is TRBJ2-1; 10 bases fit TRBD2. Trimming took 3 bases from V and 0 from J; bases not matched to a gene: 12. The CDR3 is 19 residues long. Germline loops: CDR1 SGDLS, CDR2 YYNGEE. CDR3 amino acids: CASSGRLAGTLSSYNEQFF. In nucleotides, the CDR3 is TGTGCCAGCAGCGGCCGACTAGCGGGTACCCTGAGCTCCTACAATGAGCAGTTCTTC.

This sequence joins TRBV5-4 and TRBJ2-5, with 13 bases fitting TRBD2. The trim removed 4 bases at V and 5 bases at J, leaving 2 bases unmatched. Germline V gene lookup returns CDR1 SGHNT and CDR2 YYREEE (reference sequence). The CDR3 loop spans 14 amino acids. The CDR3 coding sequence is TGTGCCAGCAGCACGGGACTAGCGGGGGAGACCCAGTACTTC. Translation gives CASSTGLAGETQYF.

The rearrangement links TRBV3-1 (or the pseudogene TRBV3-2) to TRBJ2-1, with 9 bases identical to TRBD1. Germline V lookup: CDR1 LGHDT, CDR2 YNNKEL (reference sequence). Trimming cost V 6 bases and J 7 bases; bases outside gene matches: 4. The CDR3 is made up of 13 amino acids. In DNA form, the CDR3 reads TGTGCCAGCAGACAGGGGGCGGCAAATGAGCAGTTCTTC. Protein: CASRQGAANEQFF.

V is TRBV4-3 and J is TRBJ1-6; TRBD1 matches at 9 bases. With V trimmed by 1 base and J by 12 bases, 10 bases remained unmatched. Germline CDR1 and CDR2: LGHNA and YSLEER. CDR3 size: 16 residues. The CDR3 sequence is CASSQGTGGGYRPLHF. The CDR3 nucleotides read TGCGCCAGCAGCCAAGGAACAGGGGGCGGCTACAGACCCCTCCACTTT.

This clone was detected a few times. V is TRBV18 and J is TRBJ2-2, with 9 positions matching TRBD2. The ends lost 5 bases at V and 2 bases at J; junction bases unmatched: 3. Germline V lookup: CDR1 KGHSH, CDR2 LQKENI. The CDR3 covers 15 residues. CDR3 sequence reads: CASSTLAGNTGELFF. The CDR3 nucleotides are TGTGCCAGCTCAACGCTAGCGGGAAACACCGGGGAGCTGTTTTTT.

This clone was observed a single time. V gene TRBV10-3 combines with J gene TRBJ1-1; 10 bases agree with TRBD1. CDR1 is ENHRY, CDR2 SYGVKD, per germline. V shed 6 bases and J 4 bases; nucleotides not matched to a gene: 8. The CDR3 is made up of 15 amino acids. As DNA, the CDR3 is TGTGCCATCAGGAGTGCGACAGGGGGCTTCACTGAAGCTTTCTTT. Protein: CAIRSATGGFTEAFF.

The CDR3 sequence is CASSQTLLAASTDTQYF. The CDR3 DNA sequence: TGTGCCAGCAGCCAGACGCTCCTAGCGGCTAGCACAGATACGCAGTATTTT. The chain uses TRBV4-2 and TRBJ2-3; 7 nucleotides agree with TRBD2. V lost 3 bases, J lost 0 bases, and 9 bases stayed unmatched. Germline CDR1 is LGHNA and CDR2 is YNFKEQ. The CDR3 runs 17 residues.

The chain has TRBV6-2 or TRBV6-3 and TRBJ1-2, with D tentatively TRBD1 (5 bases). The length of the CDR3 is 16 residues. With 0 bases removed from V and 0 bases from J, the gap between germline ends came to 11 bases. CDR1 and CDR2 (germline): MNHEY, SVGEGT. The CDR3 loop is CASSYSSGGPNYGYTF. CDR3 sequence (DNA): TGTGCCAGCAGTTACTCGTCCGGGGGTCCTAACTATGGCTACACCTTC.

In regard to this clone: One end of the junction fails to match germline, which may point to a read error. This sequence joins TRBV7-7 and TRBJ2-1; TRBD2 might be the D (6 bases). This CDR3 contains 15 residues. CDR1 is SSHAT, CDR2 FNYEAQ, per germline (reference sequence). Written as DNA, the CDR3 is TGTGCTAGCAGCTTATCTTCCGGGGGTTACAATGAGCAGTTCTTC. It codes for CASSLSSGGYNEQFF.